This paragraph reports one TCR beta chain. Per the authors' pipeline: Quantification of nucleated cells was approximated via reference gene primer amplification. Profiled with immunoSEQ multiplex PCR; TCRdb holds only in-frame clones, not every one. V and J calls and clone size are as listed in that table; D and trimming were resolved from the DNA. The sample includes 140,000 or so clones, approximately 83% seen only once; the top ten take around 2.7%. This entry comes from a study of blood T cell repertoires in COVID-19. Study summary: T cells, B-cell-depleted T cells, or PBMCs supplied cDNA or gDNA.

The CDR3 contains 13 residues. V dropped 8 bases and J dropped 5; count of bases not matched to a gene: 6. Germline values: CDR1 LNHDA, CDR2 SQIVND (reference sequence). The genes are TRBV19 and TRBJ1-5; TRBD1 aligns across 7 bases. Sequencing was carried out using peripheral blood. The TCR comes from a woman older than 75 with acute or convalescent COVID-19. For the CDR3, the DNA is TGTGCCAGTGAGCCAGGGGGACATCAGCCCCAGCATTTT. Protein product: CASEPGGHQPQHF.